This is a list of T cell receptor beta chains from one sample in a study of post-analysis software for immune sequencing data. TCRdb independently ran MiXCR on the PCR reads; one entry per CDR3 protein. In the table there are 600,000 to 700,000 distinct CDR3 sequences, roughly three fifths of which are singletons. Sequenced input: blood. These receptors all come from a girl aged 2-10 years with multiple sclerosis. The CDR3 runs from the conserved cysteine through the conserved F or W. A D gene is named only where the DNA matches it firmly. Some rows mark clone size as missing; the rest say once, few, many or name a class of expanded clone.

size: NA
V: TRBV15
J: TRBJ2-5
D: NA
CDR3: CATSSPSGPIWETQYF
DNA: TGTGCCACCAGCAGTCCCTCTGGCCCCATTTGGGAGACCCAGTACTTC

size: NA
V: TRBV11-1
J: TRBJ2-3
D: NA
CDR3: CASSLAYAGANTDTQYF
DNA: TGTGCCAGCAGCTTAGCCTACGCGGGGGCCAACACAGATACGCAGTATTTT

size: NA
V: TRBV3-1
J: TRBJ2-3
D: TRBD2
CDR3: CASSQDLTSGLTDTQYF
DNA: TGTGCCAGCAGCCAAGATCTCACTAGCGGTCTCACAGATACGCAGTATTTT

size: NA
V: TRBV5-1
J: TRBJ2-7
D: TRBD2
CDR3: CASSFGLDSLGEQYF
DNA: TGCGCCAGCAGCTTTGGACTAGACTCTTTGGGAGAGCAGTACTTC

size: few
V: TRBV20-1
J: TRBJ1-1
D: NA
CDR3: CSARVRGSSLNTEAFF
DNA: TGCAGTGCTAGAGTTCGGGGGTCGAGTTTGAACACTGAAGCTTTCTTT

size: once
V: TRBV12-3/TRBV12-4
J: TRBJ2-3
D: NA
CDR3: CASSPDVDSTDTQYF
DNA: TGTGCCAGCAGCCCGGACGTAGACAGCACAGATACGCAGTATTTT

size: few
V: TRBV7-3
J: TRBJ2-2
D: TRBD2
CDR3: CASSLQLAGGTGELFF
DNA: TGTGCCAGCAGCTTACAACTAGCGGGAGGCACCGGGGAGCTGTTTTTT

size: NA
V: TRBV29-1
J: TRBJ2-1
D: NA
CDR3: CSVGKRQVGSYNEQFF
DNA: TGCAGCGTAGGAAAGAGACAGGTCGGCTCCTACAATGAGCAGTTCTTC

size: few
V: TRBV29-1
J: TRBJ2-3
D: NA
CDR3: CSVVDRGGRTDTQYF
DNA: TGCAGCGTTGTGGACCGAGGGGGTAGAACAGATACGCAGTATTTT

size: NA
V: TRBV29-1
J: TRBJ2-1
D: TRBD2
CDR3: CSVEDLAELDNEQFF
DNA: TGCAGCGTTGAGGATCTAGCGGAACTTGACAATGAGCAGTTCTTC